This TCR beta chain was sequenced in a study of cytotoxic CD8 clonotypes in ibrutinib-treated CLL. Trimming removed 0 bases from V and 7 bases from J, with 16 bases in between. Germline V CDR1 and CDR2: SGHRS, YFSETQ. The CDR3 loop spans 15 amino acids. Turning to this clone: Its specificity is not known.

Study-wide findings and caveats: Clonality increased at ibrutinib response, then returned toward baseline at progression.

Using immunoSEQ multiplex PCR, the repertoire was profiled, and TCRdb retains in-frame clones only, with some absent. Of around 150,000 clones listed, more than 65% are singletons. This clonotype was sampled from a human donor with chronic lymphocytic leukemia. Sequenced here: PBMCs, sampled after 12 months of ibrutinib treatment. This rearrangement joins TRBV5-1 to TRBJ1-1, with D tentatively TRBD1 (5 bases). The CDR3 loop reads CASSLGFDGGREAFF. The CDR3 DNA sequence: TGCGCCAGCAGCTTGGGGTTTGACGGGGGACGTGAAGCTTTCTTT.